The next 24 T cell receptor beta chains were all read from a single sample in a study of T cells expressing NK-cell markers. TCRdb reprocessed the 5' RACE reads and stores each CDR3 protein as one record, lacking DNA. The ten most abundant clones cover almost 1.5% of a sample with some 460,000 distinct CDR3 sequences. Sequenced input: blood T cells: a sorted CD56 or NKG2C T cell subset, CD4+ or CD8+ T cells, or bulk PBMC T cells (not recorded which). The receptors stem from a woman in her forties or fifties in good health.

This chain connects TRBV12-3 or TRBV12-4 to TRBJ2-2; as DNA is missing, the TRBD1 call by TCRdb cannot be tested. This CDR3 has 14 amino acids. The CDR3 here is CASRVRATVGELFF.

The rearrangement joins TRBV20-1 to TRBJ2-5; TCRdb designates TRBD1, a call that cannot be tested without DNA. The CDR3 loop spans 16 amino acids. Per germline, CDR1 DFQATT and CDR2 SNEGSKA (reference sequence). CDR3 residues: CSARDRLQGTQETQYF.

CDR3 amino acids: CASSFNRGLEELFF. The V gene is TRBV5-1, the J gene TRBJ2-2; TCRdb lists TRBD1, though no DNA is available to test this call. This CDR3 comprises 14 residues. Germline CDR1 SGHRS, CDR2 YFSETQ.

This sequence joins TRBV5-1 and TRBJ2-3; TCRdb calls TRBD1, which cannot be checked without DNA. The length of the CDR3 is 16 residues. CDR1 and CDR2 from the germline V gene are SGHRS and YFSETQ. CDR3 sequence: CASSLSGGDGTDTQYF.

V usage is TRBV7-8 and J usage is TRBJ2-2. CDR1 and CDR2 from the germline V gene are SGHVS and FQNEAQ. This CDR3 is built from 16 residues. This chain's CDR3 is CASSLILRRPTGELFF.

The chain joins TRBV6-2 or TRBV6-3 to TRBJ2-1. This CDR3 is built from 16 residues. Germline lookup yields CDR1 MNHEY and CDR2 SVGEGT. This chain's CDR3 is CASSQRTKSSYNEQFF.

The gene calls are TRBV29-1 and TRBJ2-1; the TCRdb D gene call, TRBD2, has no DNA to confirm it. Germline V gene sequence: CDR1 SQVTM, CDR2 ANQGSEA. The CDR3 has 15 residues. This CDR3 is CSVEVRGRAVYEQFF.

The CDR3 region is CASSYRGAEAFF. This sequence joins TRBV6-5 and TRBJ1-1. CDR1 and CDR2 from the germline V gene are MNHEY and SVGAGI. The CDR3 is made up of 12 amino acids.

V usage is TRBV20-1 and J usage is TRBJ2-7. CDR3 length: 13 residues. Germline CDR1 and CDR2: DFQATT and SNEGSKA (reference sequence). CDR3 region: CSARDFSMYEQYF.

J is TRBJ2-4 and V is TRBV9; the TCRdb call, TRBD1, lacks DNA for checking. CDR1 is SGDLS, CDR2 YYNGEE, per germline. The CDR3 is made up of 13 amino acids. CDR3 residues: CASSVGRDNIQYF.

The chain is built from TRBV7-2 and TRBJ2-2; the D call of TRBD1 rests on TCRdb alone, since no DNA is present to check it. CDR3 size: 15 residues. Germline CDR1 reads SGHTA; CDR2 reads FQGNSA. The CDR3 is CASSFDGTGAGELFF.

V and J are TRBV20-1 and TRBJ2-1; without DNA, the TCRdb call of TRBD2 cannot be checked. Germline CDR1 and CDR2: DFQATT and SNEGSKA (reference sequence). This CDR3 is 15 amino acids long. CDR3 protein: CSAREREGAGNEQFF.

V and J are TRBV7-9 and TRBJ2-4; TCRdb outputs TRBD2, but without DNA this stays unchecked. Germline V gene lookup returns CDR1 SEHNR and CDR2 FQNEAQ (reference sequence). This CDR3 spans 17 amino acids. CDR3 protein: CASRPLLAGEAKNIQYF.

The rearrangement uses TRBV3-1 and TRBJ2-6; the D call of TRBD2 rests on TCRdb alone, since no DNA is present to check it. Germline CDR1 is LGHDT and CDR2 is YNNKEL (reference sequence). The CDR3 extends over 19 amino acids. CDR3 residues: CASSQGGGGPSSGANVLTF.

The V and J genes are TRBV7-4 and TRBJ2-7; the D gene TCRdb calls, TRBD1, cannot be checked with no DNA. CDR1 SGHVT and CDR2 SQSDAQ come from the germline V gene. This CDR3 contains 15 residues. CDR3 amino acids: CASNYREPPPYEQYF.

The J gene is TRBJ2-3, the V gene TRBV29-1; the TRBD2 assignment by TCRdb is unverifiable without DNA. The CDR3 consists of 11 residues. Germline lookup yields CDR1 SQVTM and CDR2 ANQGSEA. The CDR3 sequence is CSVGTSDTQYF.

This chain joins TRBV10-2 and TRBJ2-1; TCRdb's D gene call, TRBD2, goes unchecked for lack of DNA. The CDR3 loop spans 14 amino acids. Germline CDR1 WSHSY, CDR2 SAAADI. This CDR3 reads CASNPGLASHEQFF.

The chain recombines TRBV6-5 with TRBJ2-7; with no DNA, the TCRdb D assignment of TRBD1 cannot be verified. CDR1 and CDR2 from the germline V gene are MNHEY and SVGAGI. This CDR3 contains 17 residues. The CDR3 spells CASSYFPGTGLPGEQYF.

This chain uses TRBV2 with TRBJ2-2; absent DNA, TCRdb's TRBD1 call cannot be checked. Germline values: CDR1 SNHLY, CDR2 FYNNEI. This CDR3 is 17 amino acids long. The CDR3 loop reads CASSSGTKFANTGELFF. Full variable domain (outside the CDR3, taken from reference TRBV2 and TRBJ2-2): EPEVTQTPSHQVTQMGQEVILRCVPISNHLYFYWYRQILGQKVEFLVSFYNNEISEKSEIFDDQFSVERPDGSNFTLKIRSTKLEDSAMYFCASSSGTKFANTGELFFGEGSRLTVL.

The rearrangement joins TRBV14 to TRBJ2-2. Germline V gene lookup returns CDR1 SGHDN and CDR2 FVKESK. The CDR3 loop spans 15 amino acids. CDR3 in amino acids: CASSQVRLSTGELFF.

V usage is TRBV7-3 and J usage is TRBJ2-2; the TRBD1 assignment by TCRdb is unverifiable without DNA. This CDR3 region has 16 residues. Per germline, CDR1 SGHTA and CDR2 FQGTGA. CDR3 residues: CASSLGSGQNTGELFF.

The chain uses TRBV7-6 and TRBJ2-2; TCRdb's D call, TRBD1, is unchecked because there is no DNA. This CDR3 is built from 15 residues. Germline loops: CDR1 SGHVS, CDR2 FNYEAQ. This CDR3 reads CASRSGTGDTGELFF.

V is TRBV11-1 and J is TRBJ2-1; with no DNA, the TCRdb D assignment of TRBD2 cannot be verified. The CDR3 covers 18 residues. CDR1 and CDR2 (germline): SGHAT, FQDESV (reference sequence). CDR3 amino acids: CASSLAGTSGNSYNEQFF.

The genes are TRBV6-5 and TRBJ2-5; as DNA is missing, the TRBD1 call by TCRdb cannot be tested. The CDR3 consists of 15 residues. Germline lookup yields CDR1 MNHEY and CDR2 SVGAGI. This CDR3 is CASSYLPGTEETQYF.